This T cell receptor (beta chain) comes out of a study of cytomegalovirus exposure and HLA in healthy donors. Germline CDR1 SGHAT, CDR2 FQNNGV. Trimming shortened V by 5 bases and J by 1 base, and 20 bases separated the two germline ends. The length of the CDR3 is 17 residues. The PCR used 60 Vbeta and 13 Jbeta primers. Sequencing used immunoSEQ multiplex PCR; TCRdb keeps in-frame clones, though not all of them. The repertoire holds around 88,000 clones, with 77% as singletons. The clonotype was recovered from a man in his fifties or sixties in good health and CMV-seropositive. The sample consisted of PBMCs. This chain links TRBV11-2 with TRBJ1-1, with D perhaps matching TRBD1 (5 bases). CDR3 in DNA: TGTGCCAGCAGCGCAGTTGGGTTGGGGCAGCGGAACACTGAAGCTTTCTTT. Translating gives CASSAVGLGQRNTEAFF.